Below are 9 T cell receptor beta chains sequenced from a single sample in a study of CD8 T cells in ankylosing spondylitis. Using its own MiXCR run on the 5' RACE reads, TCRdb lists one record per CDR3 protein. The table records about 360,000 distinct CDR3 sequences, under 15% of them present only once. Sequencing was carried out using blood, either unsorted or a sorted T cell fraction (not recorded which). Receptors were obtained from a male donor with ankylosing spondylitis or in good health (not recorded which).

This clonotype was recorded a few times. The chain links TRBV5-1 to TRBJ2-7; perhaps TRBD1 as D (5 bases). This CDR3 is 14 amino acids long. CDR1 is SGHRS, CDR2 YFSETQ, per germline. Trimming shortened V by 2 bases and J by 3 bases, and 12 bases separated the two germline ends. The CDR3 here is CASSLPGSDYEQYF. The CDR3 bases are TGCGCCAGCAGCTTACCAGGGTCCGACTACGAGCAGTACTTC.

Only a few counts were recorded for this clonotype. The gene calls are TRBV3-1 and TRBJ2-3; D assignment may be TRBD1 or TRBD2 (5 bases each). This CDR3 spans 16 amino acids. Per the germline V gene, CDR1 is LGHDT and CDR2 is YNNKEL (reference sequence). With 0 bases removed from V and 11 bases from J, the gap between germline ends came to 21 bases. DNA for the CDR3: TGTGCCAGCAGCCAAGATCAAAGGACGTCGGGGACCAGGCAGTATTTT. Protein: CASSQDQRTSGTRQYF.

In DNA, the CDR3 is TGCAGTGCTACCCCGCCCCCGGGGAACGAGCAGTACTTC. Its protein is CSATPPPGNEQYF. The gene calls are TRBV20-1 and TRBJ2-7; D perhaps matches TRBD2 (5 bases). V lost 4 bases, J lost 5 bases, and 15 bases lay in between. Germline V lookup: CDR1 DFQATT, CDR2 SNEGSKA (reference sequence). The CDR3 loop spans 13 amino acids.

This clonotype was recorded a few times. The CDR3 protein is CAIRPRSEGSNTEAFF. The CDR3 DNA sequence: TGTGCCATCAGGCCCCGGTCGGAGGGGTCGAACACTGAAGCTTTCTTT. V gene TRBV10-3 combines with J gene TRBJ1-1; TRBD1 might be the D (5 bases). Trimming removed 6 bases at V and 1 base at J, with 18 bases between. CDR1 is ENHRY, CDR2 SYGVKD, per germline. The CDR3 is made up of 16 amino acids.

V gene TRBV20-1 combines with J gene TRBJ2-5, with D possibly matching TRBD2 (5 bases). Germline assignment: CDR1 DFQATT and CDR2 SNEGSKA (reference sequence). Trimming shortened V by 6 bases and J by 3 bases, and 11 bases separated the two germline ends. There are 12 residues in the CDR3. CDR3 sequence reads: CSATGVEETQYF. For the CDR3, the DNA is TGCAGTGCCACCGGGGTGGAAGAGACCCAGTACTTC.

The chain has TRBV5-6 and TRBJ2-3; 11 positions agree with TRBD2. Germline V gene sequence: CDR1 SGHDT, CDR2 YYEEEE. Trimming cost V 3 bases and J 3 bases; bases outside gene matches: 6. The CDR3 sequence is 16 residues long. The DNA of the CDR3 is TGTGCCAGCAGCTGGCGCACTAGCGGGAGTACAGATACGCAGTATTTT. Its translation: CASSWRTSGSTDTQYF.

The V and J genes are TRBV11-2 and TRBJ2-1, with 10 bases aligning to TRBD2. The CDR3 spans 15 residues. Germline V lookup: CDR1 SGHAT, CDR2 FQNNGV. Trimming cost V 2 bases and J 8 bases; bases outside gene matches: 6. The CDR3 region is CASSLKLAGVHEQFF. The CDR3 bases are TGTGCCAGCAGCTTAAAGCTAGCGGGAGTCCATGAGCAGTTCTTC.

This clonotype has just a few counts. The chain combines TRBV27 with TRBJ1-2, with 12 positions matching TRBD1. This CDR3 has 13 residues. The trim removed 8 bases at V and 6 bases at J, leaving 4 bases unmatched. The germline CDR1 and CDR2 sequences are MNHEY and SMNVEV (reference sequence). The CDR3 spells CASSGQGADGYTF. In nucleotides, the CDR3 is TGTGCCAGCTCGGGACAGGGGGCCGATGGCTACACCTTC.

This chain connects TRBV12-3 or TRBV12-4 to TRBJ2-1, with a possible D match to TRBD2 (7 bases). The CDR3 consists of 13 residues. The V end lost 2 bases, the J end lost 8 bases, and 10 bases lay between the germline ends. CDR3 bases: TGTGCCAGCAGTTTAAGGGGGAGGGATGAGCAGTTCTTC. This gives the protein CASSLRGRDEQFF.